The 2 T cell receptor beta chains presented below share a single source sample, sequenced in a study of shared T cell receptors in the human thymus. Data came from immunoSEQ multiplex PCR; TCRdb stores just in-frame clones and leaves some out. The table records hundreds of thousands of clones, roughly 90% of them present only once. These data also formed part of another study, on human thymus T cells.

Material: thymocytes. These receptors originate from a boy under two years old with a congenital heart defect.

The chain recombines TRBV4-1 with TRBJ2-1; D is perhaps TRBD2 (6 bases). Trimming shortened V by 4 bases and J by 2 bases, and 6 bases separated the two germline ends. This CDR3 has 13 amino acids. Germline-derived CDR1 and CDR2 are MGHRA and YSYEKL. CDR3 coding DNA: TGCGCCAGCAGCCGGAGGGCCTACAATGAGCAGTTCTTC. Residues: CASSRRAYNEQFF.

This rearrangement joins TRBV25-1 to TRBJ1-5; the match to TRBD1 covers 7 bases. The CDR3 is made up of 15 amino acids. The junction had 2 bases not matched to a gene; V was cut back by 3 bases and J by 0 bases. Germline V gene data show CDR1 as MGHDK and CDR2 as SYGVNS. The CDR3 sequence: CASSEGTDSNQPQHF. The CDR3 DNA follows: TGTGCCAGCAGTGAGGGGACAGATAGCAATCAGCCCCAGCATTTT.